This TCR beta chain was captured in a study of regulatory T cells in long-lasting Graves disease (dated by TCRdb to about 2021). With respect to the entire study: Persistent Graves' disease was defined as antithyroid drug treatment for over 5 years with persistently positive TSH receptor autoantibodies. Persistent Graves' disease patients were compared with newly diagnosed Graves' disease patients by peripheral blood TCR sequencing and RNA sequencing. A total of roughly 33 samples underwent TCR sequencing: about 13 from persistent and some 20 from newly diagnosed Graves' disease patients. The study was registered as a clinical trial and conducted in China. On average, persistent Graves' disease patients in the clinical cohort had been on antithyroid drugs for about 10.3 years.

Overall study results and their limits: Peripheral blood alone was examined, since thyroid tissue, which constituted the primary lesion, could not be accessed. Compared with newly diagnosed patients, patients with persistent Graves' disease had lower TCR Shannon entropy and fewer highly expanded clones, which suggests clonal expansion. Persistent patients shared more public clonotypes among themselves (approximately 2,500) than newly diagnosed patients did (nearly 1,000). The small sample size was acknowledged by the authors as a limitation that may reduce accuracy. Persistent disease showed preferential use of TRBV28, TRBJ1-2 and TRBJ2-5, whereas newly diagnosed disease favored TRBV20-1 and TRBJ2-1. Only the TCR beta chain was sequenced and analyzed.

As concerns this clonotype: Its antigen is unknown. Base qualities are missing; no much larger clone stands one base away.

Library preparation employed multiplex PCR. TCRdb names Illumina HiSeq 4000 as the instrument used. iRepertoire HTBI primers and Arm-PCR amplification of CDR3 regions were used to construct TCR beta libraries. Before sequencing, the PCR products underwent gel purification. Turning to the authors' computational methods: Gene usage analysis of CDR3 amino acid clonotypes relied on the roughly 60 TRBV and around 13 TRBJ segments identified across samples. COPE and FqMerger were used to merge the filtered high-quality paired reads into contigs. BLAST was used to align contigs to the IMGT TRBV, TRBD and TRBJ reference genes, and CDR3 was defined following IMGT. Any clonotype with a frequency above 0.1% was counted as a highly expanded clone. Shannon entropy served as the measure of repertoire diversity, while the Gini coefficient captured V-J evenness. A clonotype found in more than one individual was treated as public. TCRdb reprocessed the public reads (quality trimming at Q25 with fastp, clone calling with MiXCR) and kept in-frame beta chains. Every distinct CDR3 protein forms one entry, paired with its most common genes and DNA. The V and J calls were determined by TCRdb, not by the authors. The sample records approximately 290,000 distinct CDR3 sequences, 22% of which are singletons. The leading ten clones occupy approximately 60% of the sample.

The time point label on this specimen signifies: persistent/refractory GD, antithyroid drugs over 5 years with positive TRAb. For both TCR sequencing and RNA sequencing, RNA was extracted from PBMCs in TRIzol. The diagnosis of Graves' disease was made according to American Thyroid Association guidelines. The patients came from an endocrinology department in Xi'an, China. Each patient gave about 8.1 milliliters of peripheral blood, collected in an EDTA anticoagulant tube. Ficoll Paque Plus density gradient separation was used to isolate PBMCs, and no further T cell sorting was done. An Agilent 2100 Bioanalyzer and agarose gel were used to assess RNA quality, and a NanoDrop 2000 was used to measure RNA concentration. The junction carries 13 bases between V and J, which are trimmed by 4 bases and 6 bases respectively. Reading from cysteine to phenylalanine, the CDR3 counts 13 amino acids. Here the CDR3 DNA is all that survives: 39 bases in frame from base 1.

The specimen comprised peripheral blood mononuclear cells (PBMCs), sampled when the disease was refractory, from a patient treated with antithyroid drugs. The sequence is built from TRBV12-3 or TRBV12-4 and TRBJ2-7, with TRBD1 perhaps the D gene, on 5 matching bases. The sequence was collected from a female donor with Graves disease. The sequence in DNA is TGTGCCAGCAGTTGGCAGGGATCGGGCGAGCAGTACTTC. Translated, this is CASSWQGSGEQYF.